The 25 T cell receptor beta chains in this list originate from one sample, sequenced in a study of T cell repertoires in cytomegalovirus infection. Using its own MiXCR run on the reads, TCRdb lists one record per CDR3 protein. Of 85,000 to 130,000 distinct CDR3 sequences in the sample, about a quarter were seen once. What was sequenced was CD8+ T cells from PBMCs. Receptors were obtained from a human donor in good health (CMV status not recorded). Some clones in this sample may be carry-over from other donors' samples.

This clonotype was seen a few times. V is TRBV20-1 and J is TRBJ1-1, with 10 bases aligning to TRBD1. V shed 4 bases, J shed 4 bases, and the junction held 6 bases outside the gene matches. Per germline, CDR1 DFQATT and CDR2 SNEGSKA (reference sequence). The CDR3 runs 14 residues. The CDR3 here is CSATPGQGSTEAFF. For the CDR3, the DNA is TGCAGTGCTACACCGGGACAGGGGTCCACTGAAGCTTTCTTT.

This clonotype was counted only a few times. The chain couples TRBV6-2 or TRBV6-3 to TRBJ2-1, with D hard to call. In germline, CDR1 is MNHEY, CDR2 SVGEGT. V was pared by 6 bases and J by 9 bases, with 18 bases between. The CDR3 totals 14 residues. The CDR3 here is CASSSDVGFGEQFF. Here the CDR3 DNA reads TGTGCCAGCAGCTCAGATGTGGGATTTGGTGAGCAGTTCTTC.

V is TRBV29-1 and J is TRBJ2-5; the D gene is possibly TRBD2 (6 bases). Germline-derived CDR1 and CDR2 are SQVTM and ANQGSEA. The CDR3 spans 13 residues. Trimming shortened V by 3 bases and J by 2 bases, and 10 bases separated the two germline ends. CDR3 loop: CSVEGLNQETQYF. As DNA, the CDR3 is TGCAGCGTTGAGGGACTGAATCAAGAGACCCAGTACTTC.

The J gene is TRBJ1-2, the V gene TRBV29-1; D is undetermined. CDR1 SQVTM and CDR2 ANQGSEA come from the germline V gene. CDR3 length: 11 amino acids. V was cut by 2 bases and J by 6 bases, with 7 bases left in between. CDR3 in DNA: TGCAGCGTTGAAACTAGGGATGGCTACACCTTC. It is translated as CSVETRDGYTF.

This clonotype was counted many times. The chain uses TRBV10-3 and TRBJ2-2; 11 bases are shared with TRBD2. The CDR3 is 16 amino acids. V shed 7 bases, J shed 4 bases, and the junction held 8 bases outside the gene matches. Germline V gene data show CDR1 as ENHRY and CDR2 as SYGVKD. CDR3 nucleotide sequence: TGTGCCATCAAGGAGGTGACTAGCGGGGTCACCGGGGAGCTGTTTTTT. It translates to CAIKEVTSGVTGELFF.

This clonotype showed up many times. The chain is built from TRBV12-3 or TRBV12-4 and TRBJ2-7, with D uncertain. Deletions cut 1 base from V and 4 bases from J, with 5 bases between. The CDR3 loop spans 12 amino acids. CDR3 nucleotide sequence: TGTGCCAGCAGTTTAGATATGTACGAGCAGTACTTC. This sequence encodes CASSLDMYEQYF.

This clonotype has ten or more counts. J is TRBJ2-1 and V is TRBV7-8; D is perhaps TRBD2 (5 bases). This CDR3 has 15 residues. The germline gives CDR1 SGHVS, CDR2 FQNEAQ. Trimming took 5 bases from V and 9 from J, leaving 20 bases between them. The chain's CDR3 is CASSLVEAPKGEQFF. CDR3 in DNA: TGTGCCAGCAGCCTGGTGGAGGCGCCCAAGGGTGAGCAGTTCTTC.

V usage is TRBV7-9 and J usage is TRBJ2-5; the match to TRBD1 covers 7 bases. CDR3 length: 15 amino acids. Germline CDR1 is SEHNR and CDR2 is FQNEAQ (reference sequence). With 2 bases clipped from V and 5 bases from J, the junction kept 8 bases outside the gene matches. The chain's CDR3 is CASSLKGTVDETQYF. DNA for the CDR3: TGTGCCAGCAGCTTAAAAGGGACAGTGGATGAGACCCAGTACTTC.

The chain recombines TRBV7-8 with TRBJ1-4, with 11 nucleotides matching TRBD1. This CDR3 has 18 residues. V trimming: 1 base; J trimming: 0 bases; junction bases outside the gene matches: 4. In germline, CDR1 is SGHVS, CDR2 FQNEAQ. As DNA, the CDR3 is TGTGCCAGCAGCTTAGGTCGGGACAGGGGGTCAACTAATGAAAAACTGTTTTTT. Translation: CASSLGRDRGSTNEKLFF.

This sequence joins TRBV29-1 and TRBJ2-1; 10 bases map to TRBD1. V lost 1 base and J lost 8; bases outside the gene matches: 5. Germline V gives CDR1 SQVTM, CDR2 ANQGSEA. This CDR3 comprises 14 residues. In DNA, the CDR3 is TGCAGCGTTGAAGGGACAGGGGGAATGGATGAGCAGTTCTTC. Protein sequence: CSVEGTGGMDEQFF.

This clonotype was counted at least ten times. V gene TRBV7-8 combines with J gene TRBJ1-1; D not certain. This CDR3 has 14 amino acids. Trimming shortened V by 7 bases and J by 3 bases, and 15 bases separated the two germline ends. Per the germline V gene, CDR1 is SGHVS and CDR2 is FQNEAQ. CDR3: CASIQTVYYTEAFF. The CDR3 bases are TGTGCCAGCATCCAAACAGTTTACTACACTGAAGCTTTCTTT.

The rearrangement uses TRBV28 and TRBJ2-4; possible D gene TRBD2, 6 bases. The CDR3 consists of 14 residues. V was pared by 0 bases and J by 3 bases, with 6 bases between. Germline CDR1 reads MDHEN; CDR2 reads SYDVKM. The CDR3 DNA is TGTGCCAGCAGTTTATGGGGAGGCAAAAACATTCAGTACTTC. This sequence encodes CASSLWGGKNIQYF.

This clonotype was counted between two and nine times. The chain is built from TRBV28 and TRBJ2-4; 16 bases map to TRBD2. The CDR3 sequence is 21 residues long. V shed 3 bases and J 0 bases; nucleotides not matched to a gene: 11. Germline lookup yields CDR1 MDHEN and CDR2 SYDVKM. This CDR3 reads CASSFHYGTSGGAPAKNIQYF. Here the CDR3 DNA reads TGTGCCAGCAGTTTCCACTACGGGACTAGCGGGGGGGCCCCAGCCAAAAACATTCAGTACTTC.

This clonotype has only a few counts. This chain links TRBV7-9 with TRBJ2-5; D unresolved. V was trimmed by 3 bases and J by 5 bases, leaving 10 bases between them. Germline V gives CDR1 SEHNR, CDR2 FQNEAQ (reference sequence). This CDR3 comprises 13 residues. The CDR3 protein is CASSFPEQETQYF. CDR3 coding DNA: TGTGCCAGCAGCTTCCCTGAGCAGGAGACCCAGTACTTC.

This clonotype was counted many times. CDR3 DNA: TGTGCCAGCAGCAGATACCGACAGGTCAATCAGCCCCAGCATTTT. Its protein product is CASSRYRQVNQPQHF. J is TRBJ1-5 and V is TRBV7-8, with D possibly being TRBD1 (6 bases). Germline V lookup: CDR1 SGHVS, CDR2 FQNEAQ. This CDR3 contains 15 residues. With 5 bases removed from V and 3 bases from J, the gap between germline ends came to 14 bases.

This clonotype was seen ten or more times. This chain connects TRBV12-3 or TRBV12-4 to TRBJ2-5; D is unresolved. The CDR3 totals 14 residues. The germline V and J ends were trimmed by 4 bases and 4 bases, with 13 bases remaining between them. The CDR3 bases are TGTGCCAGCAGTTCCGGGTCTTCAGGAGAGACCCAGTACTTC. Translating gives CASSSGSSGETQYF.

V gene TRBV29-1 combines with J gene TRBJ1-2, with 9 bases lining up with TRBD1. This CDR3 is built from 13 residues. Germline V gene sequence: CDR1 SQVTM, CDR2 ANQGSEA. The V and J ends lost 2 bases and 7 bases, in that order; junction bases with no gene match: 5. The CDR3, as DNA: TGCAGCGTTGAACAAAGGACAGGGGCTGGCTACACCTTC. Its protein is CSVEQRTGAGYTF.

This chain joins TRBV20-1 and TRBJ2-7; weak D call: TRBD2 (7 bases). The CDR3 spans 13 residues. Germline V gives CDR1 DFQATT, CDR2 SNEGSKA (reference sequence). V was clipped by 2 bases and J by 5 bases, with 13 bases between them. The CDR3 coding sequence is TGCAGTGCTAGACGCTCGGGGGGCGACGAGCAGTACTTC. Translation: CSARRSGGDEQYF.

This clonotype was observed many times. This rearrangement joins TRBV7-2 to TRBJ1-2, with D maybe TRBD1 (6 bases). V was clipped by 3 bases and J by 4 bases, with 15 bases between them. This CDR3 has 15 residues. Germline V gives CDR1 SGHTA, CDR2 FQGNSA. Written as DNA, the CDR3 is TGTGCCAGCAGCTTCTCCGGACAGAACTCCTATGGCTACACCTTC. Its protein product is CASSFSGQNSYGYTF.

A word on this clonotype: This may arise from a read error, as a much more abundant clone is one base away. J is TRBJ2-7 and V is TRBV11-2; D might be TRBD2 (5 bases). This CDR3 comprises 13 residues. Germline values: CDR1 SGHAT, CDR2 FQNNGV. DNA for the CDR3: TGTGTCAGCAGCGGAGTCACGTCCTACGAGCAGTACTTC. This translates into CVSSGVTSYEQYF.

J is TRBJ2-5 and V is TRBV5-1; D uncertain. The CDR3 runs 11 residues. Germline assignment: CDR1 SGHRS and CDR2 YFSETQ. The V end lost 3 bases, the J end lost 5 bases, and 5 bases lay between the germline ends. CDR3 protein: CASSSWETQYF. The CDR3 DNA sequence: TGCGCCAGCAGCTCGTGGGAGACCCAGTACTTC.

J is TRBJ2-5 and V is TRBV7-9; possibly TRBD1 or TRBD2 for D (6 bases each). Germline V gene data show CDR1 as SEHNR and CDR2 as FQNEAQ (reference sequence). The ends were cut back, 1 base at V and 4 bases at J, with 7 bases in the middle. This CDR3 has 13 amino acids. CDR3 residues: CASSLEGGETQYF. The CDR3 DNA follows: TGTGCCAGCAGCTTAGAGGGGGGAGAGACCCAGTACTTC.

The V gene is TRBV20-1, the J gene TRBJ2-7; D gene unclear. The CDR3 spans 14 residues. Trimming took off 0 bases at V and 1 base at J, with 10 bases between the two ends. Germline V lookup: CDR1 DFQATT, CDR2 SNEGSKA (reference sequence). The CDR3 is CSARDLGESYEQYF. In DNA form, the CDR3 reads TGCAGTGCTAGAGATTTGGGCGAATCCTACGAGCAGTACTTC.

This clonotype has ten or more counts. The chain uses TRBV7-8 and TRBJ1-3; TRBD1 matches at 7 bases. The germline CDR1 and CDR2 sequences are SGHVS and FQNEAQ. The CDR3 extends over 17 amino acids. J lost 4 bases, V lost 5 bases, and 14 bases had no gene match. The CDR3 coding sequence is TGTGCCAGCAGCCTCACAGGGGTTGGGTCATTCGGAAACACCATATATTTT. It translates to CASSLTGVGSFGNTIYF.

This clonotype was picked up a small number of times. CDR3 protein: CASSYSSLGPSSGRIQETQYF. CDR3 DNA: TGTGCCAGCAGTTACTCGAGCTTGGGTCCGTCTAGCGGGAGAATCCAAGAGACCCAGTACTTC. This chain connects TRBV6-6 to TRBJ2-5; 10 bases align to TRBD2. CDR3 length equals 21 residues. The germline gives CDR1 MNHNY, CDR2 SVGAGI (reference sequence). V lost 0 bases to trimming and J lost 1 base; unmatched junction nucleotides: 17.